The 30 T cell receptor beta chains below all came from one sample that was sequenced in a study of blood T cell repertoires in COVID-19. Data came from immunoSEQ multiplex PCR; TCRdb stores just in-frame clones and leaves some out. Among approximately 240,000 clones listed, about nine tenths were seen once. The sample comprised PBMCs or T cells enriched from blood (not recorded which). The source of these receptors is a woman in her late teens or twenties who had recovered from COVID-19.

The chain couples TRBV23-1 to TRBJ1-6; possible D gene TRBD1, 6 bases. TRBV23-1 is an open reading frame whose function is uncertain. The CDR3 consists of 16 residues. Trimming removed 1 base from V and 11 bases from J, with 18 bases in between. For the CDR3, the DNA is TGCGCCAGCAGTCAATTGAGGGACACCTTTTTGACACCCCTCCACTTT. Translation gives CASSQLRDTFLTPLHF.

The chain combines TRBV7-3 with TRBJ1-1; 9 bases match TRBD1. V gave up 9 bases and J gave up 5 bases; unmatched junction bases: 7. This CDR3 region has 13 residues. Germline V gene lookup returns CDR1 SGHTA and CDR2 FQGTGA. CDR3 nucleotide sequence: TGTGCCAGTCAACAGGGGGCGCTTACTGAAGCTTTCTTT. Amino acid sequence: CASQQGALTEAFF.

This clone was seen a single time. The rearrangement joins TRBV19 to TRBJ1-2, with D tentatively TRBD1 (6 bases). V gave up 6 bases and J gave up 6 bases, with 14 bases separating them. Germline lookup yields CDR1 LNHDA and CDR2 SQIVND (reference sequence). This CDR3 is built from 13 residues. The CDR3 DNA sequence: TGTGCCAGTAGCCGTGGGGGGGCACATGGCTACACCTTC. Translating it yields CASSRGGAHGYTF. The full variable domain, rest sourced from reference TRBV19 and TRBJ1-2, is DGGITQSPKYLFRKEGQNVTLSCEQNLNHDAMYWYRQDPGQGLRLIYYSQIVNDFQKGDIAEGYSVSREKKESFPLTVTSAQKNPTAFYLCASSRGGAHGYTFGSGTRLTVV.

The chain joins TRBV5-8 to TRBJ1-1; D possibly corresponds to TRBD1 (5 bases). The CDR3 totals 12 residues. Deletions cut 2 bases from V and 11 bases from J, with 13 bases between. Germline V gene data show CDR1 as SGHTS and CDR2 as YDEGEE. CDR3 in amino acids: CASSFSGGGAFF. The CDR3 DNA sequence: TGTGCCAGCAGCTTTTCGGGGGGTGGCGCTTTCTTT.

The CDR3 here is CASSSVTGGPDGYTF. The DNA of the CDR3 is TGTGCCAGCAGCTCTGTGACAGGGGGCCCGGATGGCTACACCTTC. J is TRBJ1-2 and V is TRBV5-4; 10 positions match TRBD1. The V gene end was trimmed by 3 bases and the J gene end by 6 bases; junction bases not matched to a gene: 8. This CDR3 comprises 15 residues. CDR1 and CDR2 from the germline V gene are SGHNT and YYREEE (reference sequence).

The genes are TRBV7-2 and TRBJ1-6; TRBD1 is a possible D gene (5 bases). Germline V lookup: CDR1 SGHTA, CDR2 FQGNSA. The CDR3 totals 15 residues. The ends were cut back, 5 bases at V and 0 bases at J, with 8 bases in the middle. CDR3 nucleotides: TGTGCCAGCAGCCCGGGGGGCTCCTATAATTCACCCCTCCACTTT. Its translation is CASSPGGSYNSPLHF. Full variable domain (rest looked up from reference TRBV7-2 and TRBJ1-6): GAGVSQSPSNKVTEKGKDVELRCDPISGHTALYWYRQSLGQGLEFLIYFQGNSAPDKSGLPSDRFSAERTGGSVSTLTIQRTQQEDSAVYLCASSPGGSYNSPLHFGNGTRLTVT.

V usage is TRBV3-1 (or the pseudogene TRBV3-2) and J usage is TRBJ2-5, with 9 bases identical to TRBD1. Unmatched junction bases numbered 9, after V lost 6 bases and J lost 4 bases. CDR3 size: 15 residues. The V gene's germline CDR1 is LGHDT and CDR2 YNNKEL (reference sequence). The CDR3 protein is CASSQQGALGETQYF. In DNA, the CDR3 is TGTGCCAGCAGTCAACAGGGGGCTTTAGGAGAGACCCAGTACTTC.

This clone was seen ten or more times. The V and J genes are TRBV4-2 and TRBJ2-7, with 8 bases identical to TRBD2. This CDR3 has 15 amino acids. CDR1 and CDR2 (germline): LGHNA, YNFKEQ. J lost 1 base, V lost 0 bases, and 2 bases had no gene match. CDR3 in DNA: TGTGCCAGCAGCCAAGAACCTAGCGGGTCCTACGAGCAGTACTTC. This encodes CASSQEPSGSYEQYF.

The rearrangement links TRBV7-3 to TRBJ2-1; 7 bases agree with TRBD2. This CDR3 contains 15 residues. Looked up from germline, CDR1 is SGHTA and CDR2 is FQGTGA. V lost 4 bases to trimming and J lost 6 bases; unmatched junction nucleotides: 9. CDR3 nucleotide sequence: TGTGCCAGCAGCTCTCCGGGGGGACCGCGCAATGAGCAGTTCTTC. Translating it yields CASSSPGGPRNEQFF.

Details on this clone: This sample includes further DNA sequences coding for the same CDR3. The chain couples TRBV5-1 to TRBJ2-7, with 8 bases identical to TRBD1. Trimming removed 0 bases from V and 2 bases from J; junction bases left unmatched: 4. Germline loops: CDR1 SGHRS, CDR2 YFSETQ. This CDR3 has 15 residues. Written as DNA, the CDR3 is TGCGCCAGCAGCTTGGGCGGACAGGGAGCCTACGAGCAGTACTTC. Translation: CASSLGGQGAYEQYF.

The CDR3, as DNA: TGCGCCAGCAGCCTAAGGGACAGGGGGTATCAGCCCCAGCATTTT. It translates to CASSLRDRGYQPQHF. This rearrangement joins TRBV4-1 to TRBJ1-5; TRBD1 matches 11 bases. The length of the CDR3 is 15 residues. After removal of 4 bases from V and 5 bases from J, the junction contained 4 bases not matched to a gene. Germline values: CDR1 MGHRA, CDR2 YSYEKL.

The genes are TRBV11-2 and TRBJ1-3, with TRBD1 as a possible D gene (5 bases). CDR1 is SGHAT and CDR2 is FQNNGV in the germline V gene. V shed 2 bases and J shed 4 bases, with 15 bases lying between them. CDR3 size: 16 residues. CDR3 amino acids: CASSLLGRGIGNTIYF. As DNA, the CDR3 is TGTGCCAGCAGCTTACTGGGCCGGGGGATAGGAAACACCATATATTTT.

This chain joins TRBV11-2 and TRBJ1-1; unclear D gene. This CDR3 comprises 13 residues. V shed 3 bases and J shed 4 bases, with 9 bases lying between them. Looked up from germline, CDR1 is SGHAT and CDR2 is FQNNGV. The DNA of the CDR3 is TGTGCCAGCAGCTTCTCGCGGGCCACTGAAGCTTTCTTT. Its protein product is CASSFSRATEAFF.

The DNA of the CDR3 is TGTGCCAGCAGCCCCCACAGTACCGGGACAGGGTTCTCCGGTAGCACAGATACGCAGTATTTT. This translates into CASSPHSTGTGFSGSTDTQYF. The chain has TRBV4-2 and TRBJ2-3; 9 nucleotides line up with TRBD1. Germline CDR1 is LGHNA and CDR2 is YNFKEQ. This CDR3 is built from 21 residues. J lost 0 bases, V lost 4 bases, and 20 bases had no gene match.

CDR3 in amino acids: CASRRDSNYGYTF. Written as DNA, the CDR3 is TGTGCCAGCAGGCGGGACAGCAACTATGGCTACACCTTC. V gene TRBV28 combines with J gene TRBJ1-2; the match to TRBD1 covers 7 bases. Germline V CDR1 and CDR2: MDHEN, SYDVKM. V gave up 6 bases and J gave up 2 bases; unmatched junction bases: 3. This CDR3 spans 13 amino acids.

J is TRBJ2-1 and V is TRBV7-9; D not certain. CDR1 SEHNR and CDR2 FQNEAQ come from the germline V gene (reference sequence). This CDR3 is built from 14 residues. The germline V and J ends were trimmed by 5 bases and 6 bases, with 14 bases remaining between them. Here the CDR3 reads CASSPMLIVNEQFF. CDR3 bases: TGTGCCAGCAGCCCCATGTTAATAGTCAATGAGCAGTTCTTC.

This CDR3 reads CASRKTGGVENEQFF. CDR3 nucleotide sequence: TGTGCCAGCAGAAAAACAGGGGGGGTAGAGAATGAGCAGTTCTTC. The rearrangement links TRBV6-5 to TRBJ2-1; TRBD1 might be the D (8 bases). This CDR3 is built from 15 residues. Deletions cut 6 bases from V and 7 bases from J, with 19 bases between. Germline loops: CDR1 MNHEY, CDR2 SVGAGI.

In its sample, this clone was seen a few times. This sequence joins TRBV10-3 and TRBJ2-7; maybe TRBD1 (5 bases). V dropped 2 bases and J dropped 4 bases, with 9 bases sitting between them. CDR1 is ENHRY and CDR2 is SYGVKD in the germline V gene. The length of the CDR3 is 13 residues. CDR3 amino acids: CAISEDRNYEQYF. CDR3 sequence (DNA): TGTGCCATCAGTGAGGACAGAAATTACGAGCAGTACTTC.

The J gene is TRBJ2-1, the V gene TRBV27, with TRBD2 as a possible D gene (6 bases). Trimming stripped 4 bases from V and 0 bases from J, with 13 bases between. CDR3 length: 16 residues. Germline lookup yields CDR1 MNHEY and CDR2 SMNVEV (reference sequence). DNA for the CDR3: TGTGCCAGCAGTTCTTACGGGAGTGACTCCTACAATGAGCAGTTCTTC. As protein: CASSSYGSDSYNEQFF.

The chain has TRBV5-5 and TRBJ1-2, with 10 bases that match TRBD1. Germline CDR1 is SGHKS and CDR2 is YYEKEE (reference sequence). Losses at the gene ends were 0 bases for V and 3 bases for J; bases not matched to a gene: 2. The CDR3 sequence is 15 residues long. In nucleotides, the CDR3 is TGTGCCAGCAGCTTGGAGGGACAGGGGTACTATGGCTACACCTTC. It translates to CASSLEGQGYYGYTF. Drawing the rest from reference TRBV5-5 and TRBJ1-2, the complete variable domain is DAGVTQSPTHLIKTRGQQVTLRCSPISGHKSVSWYQQVLGQGPQFIFQYYEKEERGRGNFPDRFSARQFPNYSSELNVNALLLGDSALYLCASSLEGQGYYGYTFGSGTRLTVV.

This chain joins TRBV6-2 or TRBV6-3 and TRBJ2-1; 15 positions agree with TRBD2. V lost 4 bases to trimming and J lost 4 bases; unmatched junction nucleotides: 8. This CDR3 contains 18 residues. Germline CDR1 and CDR2: MNHEY and SVGEGT. CDR3 loop: CASSWPGLAGGRYNEQFF. Written as DNA, the CDR3 is TGTGCCAGCAGTTGGCCGGGACTAGCGGGAGGCAGGTACAATGAGCAGTTCTTC.

The rearrangement joins TRBV2 to TRBJ2-3, with D tentatively TRBD1 (6 bases). CDR1 is SNHLY and CDR2 is FYNNEI in the germline V gene. The CDR3 contains 15 residues. The V and J ends lost 6 bases and 0 bases respectively, with 13 bases between them. The CDR3 DNA reads TGTGCCAGCAGCCCCAGGGGAGCGAGCACAGATACGCAGTATTTT. This encodes CASSPRGASTDTQYF.

The chain uses TRBV5-4 and TRBJ1-2, with D maybe TRBD1 (6 bases). This CDR3 is built from 15 residues. Germline V gene sequence: CDR1 SGHNT, CDR2 YYREEE (reference sequence). V lost 4 bases to trimming and J lost 8 bases, with 21 bases between them. In nucleotides, the CDR3 is TGTGCCAGCAGCCACCGACGTTGGGGGCGAGAGGGCTACACCTTC. Amino acids: CASSHRRWGREGYTF.

The rearrangement links TRBV7-9 to TRBJ2-2, with 8 bases that match TRBD2. V shed 5 bases and J 4 bases; nucleotides not matched to a gene: 9. The V gene's germline CDR1 is SEHNR and CDR2 FQNEAQ (reference sequence). CDR3 size: 16 residues. The CDR3 sequence: CASSPGGSGITGELFF. The CDR3 DNA follows: TGTGCCAGCAGCCCCGGCGGTAGCGGGATCACCGGGGAGCTGTTTTTT.

This chain links TRBV2 with TRBJ1-1, with D uncertain. V dropped 6 bases and J dropped 5 bases, with 16 bases sitting between them. CDR3 length: 14 amino acids. Germline V lookup: CDR1 SNHLY, CDR2 FYNNEI. As DNA, the CDR3 is TGTGCCAGCAGCCTTTCAGGCGTCGGTACTGAAGCTTTCTTT. Its protein product is CASSLSGVGTEAFF.

The V gene is TRBV25-1, the J gene TRBJ1-3; 7 nucleotides agree with TRBD1. This CDR3 has 16 amino acids. The germline CDR1 and CDR2 sequences are MGHDK and SYGVNS. With V trimmed by 4 bases and J by 0 bases, 6 bases remained unmatched. The CDR3 region is CASSGGDSYSGNTIYF. In DNA, the CDR3 is TGTGCCAGCAGTGGGGGGGACAGCTACTCTGGAAACACCATATATTTT.

The chain carries TRBV2 and TRBJ2-7; D perhaps matches TRBD1 (5 bases). This CDR3 spans 14 amino acids. The germline V and J ends were trimmed by 3 bases and 3 bases, with 12 bases remaining between them. In germline, CDR1 is SNHLY, CDR2 FYNNEI. The DNA for the CDR3 is TGTGCCAGCAGTGATTTAGCCAGGGACTACGAGCAGTACTTC. Translated, it gives CASSDLARDYEQYF.

The rearrangement joins TRBV2 to TRBJ2-5; 10 bases line up with TRBD1. Germline-derived CDR1 and CDR2 are SNHLY and FYNNEI. This CDR3 is built from 15 residues. J gave up 5 bases and V 6 bases, and 9 bases lay outside the gene matches. CDR3 residues: CASSLDRGDWETQYF. The CDR3 DNA reads TGTGCCAGCAGCCTGGACAGGGGGGATTGGGAGACCCAGTACTTC.

The chain carries TRBV4-2 and TRBJ1-1, with no clear D. The CDR3 is 15 amino acids. Trimming left V 0 bases short and J 7 bases short, with 15 bases between. Germline V lookup: CDR1 LGHNA, CDR2 YNFKEQ. CDR3 residues: CASSQDKAGFFEAFF. The CDR3, as DNA: TGTGCCAGCAGCCAAGATAAGGCAGGTTTTTTTGAAGCTTTCTTT.

The chain couples TRBV10-3 to TRBJ1-2; a possible D gene is TRBD1 (5 bases). Per the germline V gene, CDR1 is ENHRY and CDR2 is SYGVKD. This CDR3 comprises 13 residues. V lost 3 bases, J lost 2 bases, and 7 bases lay in between. The CDR3 protein is CAISDGGNYGYTF. In DNA form, the CDR3 reads TGTGCCATCAGTGATGGGGGGAACTATGGCTACACCTTC.